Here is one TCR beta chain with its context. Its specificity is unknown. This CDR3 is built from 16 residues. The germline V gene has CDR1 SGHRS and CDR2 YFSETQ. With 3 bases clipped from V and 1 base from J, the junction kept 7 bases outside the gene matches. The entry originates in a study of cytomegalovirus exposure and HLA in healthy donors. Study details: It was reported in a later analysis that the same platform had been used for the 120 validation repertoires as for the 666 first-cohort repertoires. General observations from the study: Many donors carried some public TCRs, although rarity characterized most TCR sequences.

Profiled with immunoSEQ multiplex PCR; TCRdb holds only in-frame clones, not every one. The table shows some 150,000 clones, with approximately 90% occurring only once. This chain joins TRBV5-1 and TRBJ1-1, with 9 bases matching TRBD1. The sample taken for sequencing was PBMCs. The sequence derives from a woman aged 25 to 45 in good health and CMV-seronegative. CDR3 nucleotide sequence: TGCGCCAGCAGCTACCAATACAGGGGGCGGAACACTGAAGCTTTCTTT. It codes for CASSYQYRGRNTEAFF.